The 13 T cell receptor beta chains presented below share a single source sample, sequenced in a study of response to subunit inactivated influenza vaccine. TCRdb reprocessed the RT-PCR reads with MiXCR, giving one entry per CDR3 protein. The sample lists 650,000 to 700,000 distinct CDR3 sequences, 15% to 19% occurring once. Sequences were derived from PBMCs from blood, sampled approximately 12 days after vaccination. The origin of the receptors is a man aged 50 or older who received an inactivated influenza vaccine.

V and J are TRBV5-1 and TRBJ1-5, with a possible D match to TRBD1 (5 bases). This CDR3 is built from 16 residues. Germline CDR1 reads SGHRS; CDR2 reads YFSETQ. The germline V and J ends were trimmed by 3 bases and 2 bases, with 15 bases remaining between them. The CDR3 spells CASSWAPGGGNQPQHF. The DNA for the CDR3 is TGCGCCAGCAGCTGGGCCCCTGGGGGAGGCAATCAGCCCCAGCATTTT.

V usage is TRBV7-6 and J usage is TRBJ2-1; 8 bases are a match to TRBD2. CDR3 length equals 18 residues. With 3 bases clipped from V and 4 bases from J, the junction kept 14 bases outside the gene matches. Germline V gene lookup returns CDR1 SGHVS and CDR2 FNYEAQ. The CDR3 protein is CASSFRPRGAGRYNEQFF. CDR3 nucleotide sequence: TGTGCCAGCAGCTTTCGGCCGCGGGGGGCCGGACGATACAATGAGCAGTTCTTC.

This clonotype appeared a few times. For the CDR3, the DNA is TGTGCCAGCAGCCCTAGTTCAGGGGGCCGAGGCCTTGGAGAGCAGTACTTC. Translated, it gives CASSPSSGGRGLGEQYF. The chain employs TRBV7-2 and TRBJ2-7; 8 positions match TRBD1. The CDR3 consists of 17 residues. Trimming cost V 5 bases and J 7 bases; bases outside gene matches: 19. Germline CDR1 SGHTA, CDR2 FQGNSA. Filled out from reference TRBV7-2 and TRBJ2-7, the complete variable domain reads GAGVSQSPSNKVTEKGKDVELRCDPISGHTALYWYRQSLGQGLEFLIYFQGNSAPDKSGLPSDRFSAERTGGSVSTLTIQRTQQEDSAVYLCASSPSSGGRGLGEQYFGPGTRLTVT.

This clonotype was seen once. The genes are TRBV7-2 and TRBJ2-3; 14 bases agree with TRBD2. The CDR3 contains 16 residues. In germline, CDR1 is SGHTA, CDR2 FQGNSA. Trimming at V came to 2 bases and at J to 9 bases, leaving 7 bases not matched to a gene. The CDR3 sequence: CASSLRLAGGGETQYF. CDR3 nucleotide sequence: TGTGCCAGCAGCTTACGACTAGCGGGGGGGGGAGAGACGCAGTATTTT.

This clonotype appeared many times. V usage is TRBV11-2 and J usage is TRBJ2-1, with 7 bases matching TRBD2. V was clipped by 1 base and J by 9 bases; unmatched bases: 6. There are 14 residues in the CDR3. Germline assignment: CDR1 SGHAT and CDR2 FQNNGV. The CDR3 is CASSLVRGEGEQFF. CDR3 coding DNA: TGTGCCAGCAGCTTAGTCCGGGGGGAGGGTGAGCAGTTCTTC. The variable domain in full, with the rest retrieved from reference TRBV11-2 and TRBJ2-1, is EAGVAQSPRYKIIEKRQSVAFWCNPISGHATLYWYQQILGQGPKLLIQFQNNGVVDDSQLPKDRFSAERLKGVDSTLKIQPAKLEDSAVYLCASSLVRGEGEQFFGPGTRLTVL.

The genes are TRBV12-3 or TRBV12-4 and TRBJ2-1, with D possibly matching TRBD2 (6 bases). Trimming took 5 bases from V and 9 from J, leaving 14 bases between them. The CDR3 runs to 13 residues. In nucleotides, the CDR3 is TGTGCCAGCAGTCTCCAACGGGGGACTGAGCAGTTCTTC. Translation: CASSLQRGTEQFF.

Notes on this clonotype: An end of the junction does not agree with germline; a read error may underlie this. V gene TRBV7-7 combines with J gene TRBJ1-5; 8 bases are a match to TRBD1. CDR1 SSHAT and CDR2 FNYEAQ come from the germline V gene (reference sequence). The length of the CDR3 is 15 residues. The CDR3 spells CASSSGQGQHQPQHF. CDR3 DNA: TGTGCTAGCAGCTCCGGACAGGGTCAGCATCAGCCCCAGCATTTT.

There are a few counts of this clonotype. The V and J genes are TRBV6-6 and TRBJ2-7, with D uncertain. The germline CDR1 and CDR2 sequences are MNHNY and SVGAGI (reference sequence). The CDR3 is made up of 13 amino acids. V was clipped by 5 bases and J by 1 base, with 9 bases between them. The CDR3, as DNA: TGTGCCAGCAGTAAGACGTTGTCCTACGAGCAGTACTTC. It encodes CASSKTLSYEQYF.

This clonotype was found a few times. The chain joins TRBV20-1 to TRBJ2-1; 11 positions match TRBD2. The junction had 9 bases not matched to a gene; V was cut back by 5 bases and J by 3 bases. Per germline, CDR1 DFQATT and CDR2 SNEGSKA (reference sequence). The CDR3 has 16 residues. CDR3 nucleotides: TGCAGTGCTTCCCCGGCAGGACTAGCGGGCTACAATGAGCAGTTCTTC. Protein product: CSASPAGLAGYNEQFF.

The V and J genes are TRBV5-1 and TRBJ2-1; the match to TRBD2 covers 13 bases. The CDR3 is made up of 17 amino acids. Trimming at V came to 4 bases and at J to 7 bases, leaving 11 bases not matched to a gene. The V gene's germline CDR1 is SGHRS and CDR2 YFSETQ. CDR3 DNA sequence: TGCGCCAGCAGCCCGCGACTAGCGGGAGGCGTCGGGAATGAGCAGTTCTTC. Protein sequence: CASSPRLAGGVGNEQFF.

In this sample, this clonotype turned up a few times. In DNA form, the CDR3 reads TGCGCCAGCAGCAGGACAGGGGTGGATGGCTACACCTTC. It codes for CASSRTGVDGYTF. The rearrangement joins TRBV5-1 to TRBJ1-2; TRBD1 agrees at 9 bases. J was trimmed by 6 bases and V by 4 bases; bases with no gene match: 4. This CDR3 comprises 13 residues. Germline loops: CDR1 SGHRS, CDR2 YFSETQ.

Regarding this clonotype: A much larger clone lies one base from this, so it may be a read error. The chain couples TRBV11-1 to TRBJ2-5, with TRBD2 identical over 7 bases. CDR3 length equals 18 residues. V lost 2 bases to trimming and J lost 3 bases; unmatched junction nucleotides: 15. The V gene's germline CDR1 is SGHAT and CDR2 FQDESV (reference sequence). CDR3 amino acids: CASSLWEHGLVGEETQYF. CDR3 DNA: TGTGCCAGCAGCTTATGGGAACATGGACTAGTGGGGGAAGAGACCCAGTACTTC.

This chain joins TRBV20-1 and TRBJ2-2, with D possibly matching TRBD1 (5 bases). Germline lookup yields CDR1 DFQATT and CDR2 SNEGSKA (reference sequence). The CDR3 consists of 14 residues. Trimming removed 1 base at V and 7 bases at J, with 13 bases between. The chain's CDR3 is CSARVGGHIGELFF. DNA for the CDR3: TGCAGTGCTAGAGTGGGCGGACATATCGGGGAGCTGTTTTTT.